The 20 T cell receptor beta chains below were found in one sample sequenced in a study of T cell changes during pregnancy in multiple sclerosis. Clones were read by immunoSEQ multiplex PCR, and TCRdb kept only the in-frame ones, dropping some. Altogether some 60,000 clones are present, 70% to 90% being singletons, with the ten largest covering about 0.4%. Sequenced material: CD4+ T cells from peripheral blood mononuclear cells, taken in the third trimester of pregnancy. These TCRs come from a female donor with multiple sclerosis, enrolled in a pregnancy study.

The chain couples TRBV4-2 to TRBJ1-4; the match to TRBD1 covers 7 bases. Per the germline V gene, CDR1 is LGHNA and CDR2 is YNFKEQ. With V trimmed by 2 bases and J by 6 bases, 9 bases remained unmatched. The length of the CDR3 is 16 residues. The DNA for the CDR3 is TGTGCCAGCAGCCAATCGACAGGGACGGGGTATGAAAAACTGTTTTTT. It is translated as CASSQSTGTGYEKLFF.

The CDR3 here is CASSRGGVAGVYNEQFF. The CDR3 coding sequence is TGCGCCAGCAGCCGGGGGGGGGTAGCGGGAGTTTACAATGAGCAGTTCTTC. The chain carries TRBV4-1 and TRBJ2-7; 9 bases align to TRBD2. The end of the DNA fits TRBJ2-1 better, so the J call may be wrong. This CDR3 region has 17 residues. Germline V gene data show CDR1 as MGHRA and CDR2 as YSYEKL.

This sequence joins TRBV5-5 and TRBJ2-7; D is perhaps TRBD2 (5 bases). With 0 bases removed from V and 3 bases from J, the gap between germline ends came to 10 bases. Looked up from germline, CDR1 is SGHKS and CDR2 is YYEKEE (reference sequence). The CDR3 extends over 14 amino acids. For the CDR3, the DNA is TGTGCCAGCAGCTTGGGAGGACGGGACTACGAGCAGTACTTC. This encodes CASSLGGRDYEQYF. Supplemented by reference TRBV5-5 and TRBJ2-7, the full variable domain reads DAGVTQSPTHLIKTRGQQVTLRCSPISGHKSVSWYQQVLGQGPQFIFQYYEKEERGRGNFPDRFSARQFPNYSSELNVNALLLGDSALYLCASSLGGRDYEQYFGPGTRLTVT.

This chain joins TRBV20-1 and TRBJ2-7; D is perhaps TRBD2 (6 bases). The CDR3 consists of 11 residues. Germline CDR1 is DFQATT and CDR2 is SNEGSKA (reference sequence). Between the trimmed V and J ends, which lost 7 bases and 4 bases, there was a span of 11 bases. In nucleotides, the CDR3 is TGCAGTGTAGGGGAGGAATACGAGCAGTACTTC. As protein: CSVGEEYEQYF.

This clone was seen once. V is TRBV28 and J is TRBJ2-7; D might be TRBD1 (5 bases). Germline V gene lookup returns CDR1 MDHEN and CDR2 SYDVKM. The CDR3 is 12 amino acids. Trimming took off 6 bases at V and 3 bases at J, with 9 bases between the two ends. This chain's CDR3 is CASSTQGYEQYF. The DNA for the CDR3 is TGTGCCAGCAGCACCCAGGGCTACGAGCAGTACTTC.

The chain uses TRBV11-2 and TRBJ1-2, with D possibly matching TRBD1 (5 bases). There are 15 residues in the CDR3. Germline lookup yields CDR1 SGHAT and CDR2 FQNNGV. Trimming took 5 bases from V and 0 from J, leaving 13 bases between them. The DNA of the CDR3 is TGTGCCAGCAGCCTTAGCCTGGACACTAACTATGGCTACACCTTC. This sequence encodes CASSLSLDTNYGYTF.

This rearrangement joins TRBV5-1 to TRBJ2-3; TRBD1 matches at 10 bases. The CDR3 is made up of 15 amino acids. V dropped 0 bases and J dropped 5; count of bases not matched to a gene: 3. Germline CDR1 reads SGHRS; CDR2 reads YFSETQ. The CDR3 region has the DNA TGCGCCAGCAGCTTGGGGGGACAGGGGATAGATACGCAGTATTTT. This translates into CASSLGGQGIDTQYF.

The chain joins TRBV10-3 to TRBJ1-5; a possible D gene is TRBD1 (5 bases). V lost 10 bases and J 0 bases, leaving 16 bases between the germline ends. The CDR3 totals 15 residues. Germline V lookup: CDR1 ENHRY, CDR2 SYGVKD. The CDR3 DNA is TGTGCCACCCGAAGCGGGGCAGGTAGCAATCAGCCCCAGCATTTT. Amino acids: CATRSGAGSNQPQHF.

In this sample, this clone turned up once. The chain recombines TRBV18 with TRBJ1-5; 7 nucleotides agree with TRBD1. Germline trimming cut 2 bases from V and 4 bases from J; bases unmatched to any gene: 5. This CDR3 comprises 15 residues. Germline V gives CDR1 KGHSH, CDR2 LQKENI. The CDR3 reads CASSPFQGENQPQHF. The CDR3 DNA sequence: TGTGCCAGCTCACCATTTCAGGGGGAAAATCAGCCCCAGCATTTT.

J is TRBJ2-1 and V is TRBV6-4, with TRBD1 matching 9 bases. V gave up 0 bases and J gave up 5 bases; unmatched junction bases: 5. This CDR3 is built from 16 residues. Germline V CDR1 and CDR2: MRHNA, SNTAGT. DNA of the CDR3: TGTGCCAGCAGTGACTCTCTGACAGGGGGTCACAATGAGCAGTTCTTC. Protein sequence: CASSDSLTGGHNEQFF.

V gene TRBV11-1 combines with J gene TRBJ2-1, with TRBD2 matching over 10 bases. V shed 1 base, J shed 6 bases, and the junction held 3 bases outside the gene matches. Per the germline V gene, CDR1 is SGHAT and CDR2 is FQDESV (reference sequence). CDR3 length equals 15 residues. The CDR3 DNA follows: TGTGCCAGCAGCTTAGACCCTAGCGGGAGCAATGAGCAGTTCTTC. It yields the protein CASSLDPSGSNEQFF. The entire variable domain, with the rest obtained from reference TRBV11-1 and TRBJ2-1, is as follows: EAEVAQSPRYKITEKSQAVAFWCDPISGHATLYWYRQILGQGPELLVQFQDESVVDDSQLPKDRFSAERLKGVDSTLKIQPAELGDSAMYLCASSLDPSGSNEQFFGPGTRLTVL.

This clone was picked up one time. The chain uses TRBV12-5 and TRBJ2-3, with D perhaps TRBD2 (5 bases). The germline gives CDR1 LGHNT, CDR2 FRNRAP. The CDR3 has 14 residues. V gave up 0 bases and J gave up 1 base, with 5 bases separating them. The CDR3 here is CASGLVAGTDTQYF. The CDR3 coding sequence is TGTGCTAGTGGTTTGGTAGCGGGCACAGATACGCAGTATTTT.

This clone came up a few times. The chain combines TRBV19 with TRBJ2-7; 8 positions agree with TRBD1. V lost 1 base to trimming and J lost 6 bases; unmatched junction nucleotides: 5. The CDR3 length is 14 residues. The germline CDR1 and CDR2 sequences are LNHDA and SQIVND (reference sequence). DNA of the CDR3: TGTGCCAGTAGTATAGGTCCCGGACAGGGCGAGCAGTACTTC. This codes for CASSIGPGQGEQYF.

The rearrangement links TRBV9 to TRBJ2-2, with 7 nucleotides matching TRBD1. Germline V gene sequence: CDR1 SGDLS, CDR2 YYNGEE. There are 16 residues in the CDR3. The junction had 6 bases not matched to a gene; V was cut back by 4 bases and J by 0 bases. The CDR3: CASSTWDSANTGELFF. The CDR3 coding sequence is TGTGCCAGCAGCACCTGGGACAGCGCGAACACCGGGGAGCTGTTTTTT.

This chain uses TRBV19 with TRBJ1-2; tentatively, D is TRBD1 (6 bases). Germline loops: CDR1 LNHDA, CDR2 SQIVND (reference sequence). V lost 7 bases, J lost 0 bases, and 21 bases lay in between. This CDR3 is built from 17 residues. The CDR3 region has the DNA TGTGCCAGTAAGGGGGACCGAGACGCGCTAGCTAACTATGGCTACACCTTC. It encodes CASKGDRDALANYGYTF.

V gene TRBV15 combines with J gene TRBJ1-4; D unresolved. The CDR3 contains 18 residues. Trimming shortened V by 0 bases and J by 5 bases, and 19 bases separated the two germline ends. CDR1 and CDR2 (germline): LNHNV, YYDKDF (reference sequence). Written as DNA, the CDR3 is TGTGCCACCAGCAGAGATCCTACGGGAAGGGCCTTAAATGAAAAACTGTTTTTT. Protein product: CATSRDPTGRALNEKLFF. The full variable domain, with the rest looked up from reference TRBV15 and TRBJ1-4, is DAMVIQNPRYQVTQFGKPVTLSCSQTLNHNVMYWYQQKSSQAPKLLFHYYDKDFNNEADTPDNFQSRRPNTSFCFLDIRSPGLGDTAMYLCATSRDPTGRALNEKLFFGSGTQLSVL.

The chain is built from TRBV5-4 and TRBJ2-3; the D gene is possibly TRBD1 (6 bases). The germline V gene encodes CDR1 SGHNT and CDR2 YYREEE (reference sequence). V lost 2 bases, J lost 2 bases, and 12 bases lay in between. The CDR3 loop spans 15 amino acids. The CDR3 here is CASSFRGSDTDTQYF. The CDR3 region has the DNA TGTGCCAGCAGCTTCAGGGGCTCCGACACAGATACGCAGTATTTT.

The chain is built from TRBV10-2 and TRBJ2-1; maybe TRBD2 (7 bases). Looked up from germline, CDR1 is WSHSY and CDR2 is SAAADI. The CDR3 totals 15 residues. Trimming removed 10 bases from V and 0 bases from J, with 16 bases in between. The CDR3: CATYEGGSSYNEQFF. Written as DNA, the CDR3 is TGCGCCACCTATGAGGGGGGGAGCTCCTACAATGAGCAGTTCTTC.

The chain employs TRBV10-2 and TRBJ2-7, with TRBD1 as a possible D gene (5 bases). V was clipped by 7 bases and J by 5 bases, with 15 bases between them. The CDR3 has 13 residues. Germline lookup yields CDR1 WSHSY and CDR2 SAAADI. The CDR3 DNA reads as TGCGCCAGCAACCCCAGGGAAGAGCACGAGCAGTACTTC. Translation gives CASNPREEHEQYF.

The V and J genes are TRBV19 and TRBJ2-2; maybe TRBD2 (6 bases). V lost 7 bases and J lost 5, with 14 bases in between. Germline CDR1 reads LNHDA; CDR2 reads SQIVND (reference sequence). This CDR3 comprises 14 residues. The CDR3 nucleotides are TGTGCCAGTATCTCTGGGACTCAAACCGGGGAGCTGTTTTTT. Its protein is CASISGTQTGELFF.